The entry below gives a single T cell receptor (beta chain) sequence along with its context. Germline V gene data show CDR1 as LNHDA and CDR2 as SQIVND (reference sequence). There are 16 residues in the CDR3. V lost 6 bases, J lost 7 bases, and 13 bases stayed unmatched. This specimen comes from a study of shared clonotypes between healthy human individuals. Assay used: immunoSEQ multiplex PCR; TCRdb lists only in-frame clones, some missing. The profile shows about 2,100,000 clones, roughly 91% of them singletons. Terminally differentiated effector memory CD45RA+ cells were left out of the naive CD8 fraction, which was CD45RO-negative and positively selected for CCR7.

The chain uses TRBV19 and TRBJ1-1; 11 positions agree with TRBD1. This TCR was recovered from a man aged 18-30 years in good health. Some clones in this sample may be carry-over from other donors' samples. The sample was naive CD8+ T cells from PBMCs. The CDR3 region is CASRTGQGVQKIEAFF. The CDR3, as DNA: TGTGCCAGTAGGACGGGACAGGGGGTCCAGAAGATTGAAGCTTTCTTT.